This TCR beta chain was sequenced during a study of blood T cell repertoires in COVID-19. Across the whole study: Italy, Spain and the United States were the sources of the convalescent and acute COVID-19 samples.

Clones were read by immunoSEQ multiplex PCR, and TCRdb kept only the in-frame ones, dropping some. The table lists fewer than 130,000 clones, about 85% of them singletons. The CDR3 covers 15 residues. V shed 4 bases and J 2 bases; nucleotides not matched to a gene: 8. Germline-derived CDR1 and CDR2 are SGHNT and YYREEE (reference sequence). The chain links TRBV5-4 to TRBJ2-5; the match to TRBD2 covers 7 bases. The TCR originated in a human donor in a cohort sampled during active COVID-19. Sequencing was done on a sample of peripheral blood. DNA of the CDR3: TGTGCCAGCAGCGGGAGGAGGGAGGGTCAAGAGACCCAGTACTTC. It specifies CASSGRREGQETQYF.